The 21 T cell receptor beta chains given below trace back to one sample, sequenced in a study of OX40 agonist ivuxolimab in advanced cancers. Libraries were built with the immunoSEQ multiplex PCR assay. The immuneACCESS repertoire file appears here via TCRdb, limited to in-frame rearrangements. These files lack a portion of the clones; in checked studies, under half of the deficit traces to unresolved V genes, and the cause of the others is not known. For this sample the table gives 40,000 to 45,000 clones, of which 86% were detected only once. The top ten clones comprise 9% to 14% of the sample. The specimen comprised CD4+ or CD8+ T cells sorted from blood, sampled in a trial of the OX40 agonist ivuxolimab. The source is an adult with an advanced solid tumor such as melanoma, head and neck, liver or kidney cancer.

The V and J genes are TRBV5-1 and TRBJ2-1, with D possibly TRBD1 on 5 matching bases. The V end was cut by 0 bases, the J end by 0 bases, with 13 bases between. Per germline, CDR1 SGHRS and CDR2 YFSETQ. The CDR3 spans 17 residues. As DNA, the CDR3 is TGCGCCAGCAGCTTGGCTGACAGCGCTAGCTCCTACAATGAGCAGTTCTTC. This translates into CASSLADSASSYNEQFF. The variable domain in full, completed from reference TRBV5-1 and TRBJ2-1, reads KAGVTQTPRYLIKTRGQQVTLSCSPISGHRSVSWYQQTPGQGLQFLFEYFSETQRNKGNFPGRFSGRQFSNSRSEMNVSTLELGDSALYLCASSLADSASSYNEQFFGPGTRLTVL.

The chain is built from TRBV5-5 and TRBJ1-1; unclear D gene. Germline assignment: CDR1 SGHKS and CDR2 YYEKEE (reference sequence). CDR3 length: 16 residues. The ends were cut back, 3 bases at V and 1 base at J, with 16 bases in the middle. CDR3 nucleotide sequence: TGTGCCAGCAGCTGGTTTGGGGTCACGTCGAACACTGAAGCTTTCTTT. Encoded protein: CASSWFGVTSNTEAFF.

V gene TRBV29-1 combines with J gene TRBJ1-2, with TRBD1 as a possible D gene (5 bases). V gave up 0 bases and J gave up 6 bases, with 14 bases separating them. CDR3 length: 14 amino acids. CDR1 and CDR2 (germline): SQVTM, ANQGSEA. The CDR3 spells CSVEDKGIMDGYTF. The CDR3 DNA follows: TGCAGCGTTGAAGATAAGGGGATCATGGATGGCTACACCTTC.

The chain employs TRBV16 and TRBJ1-3; D not resolved. Germline-derived CDR1 and CDR2 are KGHSY and FQNENV. The V end lost 0 bases, the J end lost 0 bases, and 9 bases lay between the germline ends. The CDR3 has 16 residues. The CDR3 nucleotides are TGTGCCAGCAGCCAATCGTTCGCCAGCTCTGGAAACACCATATATTTT. It yields the protein CASSQSFASSGNTIYF.

This clone came up once. The rearrangement uses TRBV25-1 and TRBJ1-5; D gene unclear. Trimming left V 11 bases short and J 7 bases short, with 12 bases between. The germline gives CDR1 MGHDK, CDR2 SYGVNS. The length of the CDR3 is 11 residues. The CDR3 region has the DNA TGTGCCGATACGGCCCCCCAGCCCCAGCATTTT. Protein: CADTAPQPQHF.

The chain is built from TRBV27 and TRBJ2-7, with 9 bases matching TRBD1. CDR1 MNHEY and CDR2 SMNVEV come from the germline V gene (reference sequence). The CDR3 is 15 amino acids. With 6 bases clipped from V and 6 bases from J, the junction kept 12 bases outside the gene matches. The CDR3 nucleotides read TGTGCCAGCAGCCCCGCACCGGGACAGGGAACCGAGCAGTACTTC. Protein product: CASSPAPGQGTEQYF.

Only a few counts were recorded for this clone. The rearrangement uses TRBV27 and TRBJ1-3, with D tentatively TRBD1 (6 bases). V was pared by 0 bases and J by 4 bases, with 7 bases between. Germline CDR1 is MNHEY and CDR2 is SMNVEV (reference sequence). The CDR3 has 14 amino acids. The CDR3: CASSLSRGGNTIYF. The CDR3 DNA sequence: TGTGCCAGCAGTTTATCGAGGGGGGGAAACACCATATATTTT.

This clone was detected only once. The genes are TRBV29-1 and TRBJ2-5; 14 bases agree with TRBD2. This CDR3 is 16 amino acids long. Per the germline V gene, CDR1 is SQVTM and CDR2 is ANQGSEA. V lost 2 bases, J lost 1 base, and 3 bases stayed unmatched. As DNA, the CDR3 is TGCAGCGTTGAAAGGACTAGCGGGAGGCGCCAAGAGACCCAGTACTTC. Its protein is CSVERTSGRRQETQYF.

The V call is TRBV27, the J call TRBJ1-5; TRBD1 is a possible D gene (5 bases). Trimming pared 0 bases from V and 7 bases from J, leaving 10 bases between. Germline assignment: CDR1 MNHEY and CDR2 SMNVEV (reference sequence). CDR3 length: 14 residues. This CDR3 is CASSLSSGKQPQHF. The DNA of the CDR3 is TGTGCCAGCAGTTTATCGTCAGGGAAACAGCCCCAGCATTTT.

This clone qualifies as medium-sized. This sequence joins TRBV14 and TRBJ1-6; D unclear. The CDR3 sequence is 16 residues long. V gave up 0 bases and J gave up 10 bases, with 16 bases separating them. Germline CDR1 is SGHDN and CDR2 is FVKESK. The CDR3, as DNA: TGTGCCAGCAGCCAAGATGGCCACCCGTGGGCCTCACCCCTCCACTTT. Translated: CASSQDGHPWASPLHF.

The chain carries TRBV12-5 and TRBJ1-5; D not resolved. CDR1 and CDR2 (germline): LGHNT, FRNRAP. The CDR3 runs 15 residues. Trimming took 4 bases from V and 0 from J, leaving 10 bases between them. Here the CDR3 reads CASGWTGYSNQPQHF. The DNA for the CDR3 is TGTGCTAGTGGTTGGACGGGTTATAGCAATCAGCCCCAGCATTTT.

The CDR3 nucleotides are TGCAGCGTTGAAGAGCCAGGTACCGTAGGGGCTTTCTTT. Translation: CSVEEPGTVGAFF. The chain carries TRBV29-1 and TRBJ1-1; D uncertain. Germline-derived CDR1 and CDR2 are SQVTM and ANQGSEA. V lost 0 bases, J lost 11 bases, and 16 bases lay in between. The CDR3 runs 13 residues.

The chain is built from TRBV7-9 and TRBJ1-2, with TRBD1 matching over 9 bases. This CDR3 is built from 16 residues. V dropped 4 bases and J dropped 4; count of bases not matched to a gene: 10. Germline CDR1 reads SEHNR; CDR2 reads FQNEAQ (reference sequence). The CDR3 DNA reads TGTGCCAGCAGCTCCGACGCCGGGACAGGGATCTATGGCTACACCTTC. It codes for CASSSDAGTGIYGYTF.

The genes are TRBV5-4 and TRBJ2-1; 11 bases fit TRBD2. The CDR3 is 17 residues long. V trimming: 0 bases; J trimming: 5 bases; junction bases outside the gene matches: 7. CDR1 and CDR2 from the germline V gene are SGHNT and YYREEE (reference sequence). DNA for the CDR3: TGTGCCAGCAGCTTGGTAACTAGCGGGGGAGTAAACAATGAGCAGTTCTTC. This gives the protein CASSLVTSGGVNNEQFF.

This chain connects TRBV7-8 to TRBJ2-7, with no clear D. Per the germline V gene, CDR1 is SGHVS and CDR2 is FQNEAQ. Trimming cost V 0 bases and J 2 bases, with 11 bases left between them. The CDR3 covers 15 residues. Written as DNA, the CDR3 is TGTGCCAGCAGCTTAGCGGGCACGTTGACCTACGAGCAGTACTTC. Protein sequence: CASSLAGTLTYEQYF. Looking up the rest from reference TRBV7-8 and TRBJ2-7 gives the full variable domain: GAGVSQSPRYKVAKRGQDVALRCDPISGHVSLFWYQQALGQGPEFLTYFQNEAQLDKSGLPSDRFFAERPEGSVSTLKIQRTQQEDSAVYLCASSLAGTLTYEQYFGPGTRLTVT.

The CDR3 protein is CASSQAWRGGQDTQYF. For the CDR3, the DNA is TGCGCCAGCAGCCAAGCTTGGCGGGGGGGGCAAGATACGCAGTATTTT. The rearrangement links TRBV4-1 to TRBJ2-3; 9 nucleotides agree with TRBD2. The CDR3 runs 16 residues. Germline V CDR1 and CDR2: MGHRA, YSYEKL. Trimming cost V 1 base and J 5 bases; bases outside gene matches: 7.

The V gene is TRBV29-1, the J gene TRBJ2-7; tentatively, D is TRBD2 (6 bases). With 7 bases removed from V and 3 bases from J, the gap between germline ends came to 16 bases. The germline V gene encodes CDR1 SQVTM and CDR2 ANQGSEA. The CDR3 has 13 amino acids. CDR3 in amino acids: CSAGGLGSYEQYF. For the CDR3, the DNA is TGCAGCGCCGGAGGGCTAGGGAGCTACGAGCAGTACTTC.

This clone has just a few counts. V usage is TRBV6-4 and J usage is TRBJ1-2; 9 bases align to TRBD1. The germline V gene has CDR1 MRHNA and CDR2 SNTAGT. The V gene end was trimmed by 6 bases and the J gene end by 4 bases; junction bases not matched to a gene: 9. The CDR3 is 15 residues long. The CDR3 nucleotides are TGTGCCAGCAGCGATCACAGGGGGCCTACCTATGGCTACACCTTC. It specifies CASSDHRGPTYGYTF.

The rearrangement uses TRBV10-3 and TRBJ1-5; D perhaps matches TRBD1 (5 bases). Germline CDR1 and CDR2: ENHRY and SYGVKD. The V and J ends lost 3 bases and 1 base respectively, with 13 bases between them. There are 16 residues in the CDR3. For the CDR3, the DNA is TGTGCCATCAGTGAACTTGGGGCGGACAGCAATCAGCCCCAGCATTTT. This translates into CAISELGADSNQPQHF.

This clone has a handful of counts. The J gene is TRBJ2-3, the V gene TRBV7-9; D ambiguous. Trimming took off 1 base at V and 2 bases at J, with 10 bases between the two ends. This CDR3 spans 15 amino acids. Germline values: CDR1 SEHNR, CDR2 FQNEAQ (reference sequence). In nucleotides, the CDR3 is TGTGCCAGCAGCTTAGAACTGACCTTCACAGATACGCAGTATTTT. It specifies CASSLELTFTDTQYF.

This sequence joins TRBV28 and TRBJ2-4; D is perhaps TRBD1 (6 bases). Germline-derived CDR1 and CDR2 are MDHEN and SYDVKM. This CDR3 has 17 amino acids. V lost 6 bases, J lost 0 bases, and 18 bases lay in between. DNA of the CDR3: TGTGCCAGCAGGAGGCACAGGGTGCAGCTAGCCAAAAACATTCAGTACTTC. As protein: CASRRHRVQLAKNIQYF.